This entry is about one T cell receptor (beta chain). This sample was included in a study of blood T cell repertoires in COVID-19. Study-level information: Material from acute and convalescent COVID-19 was sourced from the United States, Italy and Spain. From T cells, B-cell-depleted T cells, or PBMCs came the material, which was cDNA or gDNA.

Clones were sequenced by immunoSEQ multiplex PCR, and TCRdb holds only the in-frame ones, with some missing. The table includes over 90,000 clones, roughly 76% detected once. During active infection, Seattle patients enrolled and were then monitored through disease. This CDR3 has 15 residues. V shed 0 bases and J shed 9 bases, with 17 bases lying between them. CDR1 and CDR2 from the germline V gene are LGHNA and YNFKEQ. The gene calls are TRBV4-2 and TRBJ2-5; D perhaps matches TRBD1 (6 bases). The specimen was peripheral blood. The TCR sequence derives from a man older than 75 with COVID-19, enrolled during active disease. CDR3 in DNA: TGTGCCAGCAGCCAAGAACAGGGCGGATCGGGGTCCCAGTACTTC. Amino acids: CASSQEQGGSGSQYF.